Below, 31 T cell receptor beta chains from the same sample are listed, as sequenced in a study of T cells in Graves' hyperthyroidism and ophthalmopathy. What was amplified from RNA transcripts were TCR beta CDR3 regions. In the first-round RT-PCR of the TCR CDR3, the HTBI primer set was used. TCRdb independently ran MiXCR on the multiplex PCR reads; one entry per CDR3 protein. The sample has under 350,000 distinct CDR3 sequences, 18% seen once. Sequencing used blood. These receptors all stem from a woman aged 45 to 65 with Graves' hyperthyroidism.

This clonotype has a count of ten or more. V is TRBV2 and J is TRBJ2-1; TRBD2 matches 16 bases. J lost 0 bases, V lost 4 bases, and 6 bases had no gene match. This CDR3 is built from 19 residues. Looked up from germline, CDR1 is SNHLY and CDR2 is FYNNEI. The CDR3 DNA is TGTGCCAGCAGTGGGGGGACTAGCGGGGGGGGGGGCTCCTACAATGAGCAGTTCTTC. Translated: CASSGGTSGGGGSYNEQFF.

In this sample, this clonotype turned up a few times. The CDR3: CASSLSGTGGGQPQHF. CDR3 nucleotide sequence: TGCGCCAGCAGCTTGTCCGGGACAGGGGGCGGACAGCCCCAGCATTTT. This chain links TRBV5-1 with TRBJ1-5, with 12 nucleotides matching TRBD1. V lost 1 base and J lost 7; bases outside the gene matches: 6. Looked up from germline, CDR1 is SGHRS and CDR2 is YFSETQ. CDR3 length: 16 residues.

A note on this clonotype: This sequence may be a read error, since a much larger clone differs from it by one base. This chain links TRBV2 with TRBJ2-3, with 7 bases lining up with TRBD1. V shed 6 bases, J shed 4 bases, and the junction held 10 bases outside the gene matches. In germline, CDR1 is SNHLY, CDR2 FYNNEI. CDR3 length: 15 residues. CDR3 nucleotides: TGTGCCAGCAGCGCAGGGACAGTTAGCGCAGATACGCAGTATTTT. Amino acid sequence: CASSAGTVSADTQYF. Complete variable domain (other parts from reference TRBV2 and TRBJ2-3): EPEVTQTPSHQVTQMGQEVILRCVPISNHLYFYWYRQILGQKVEFLVSFYNNEISEKSEIFDDQFSVERPDGSNFTLKIRSTKLEDSAMYFCASSAGTVSADTQYFGPGTRLTVL.

This clonotype was detected many times. The chain combines TRBV7-2 with TRBJ2-5; D possibly uses TRBD1 or TRBD2 (5 bases each). Trimming removed 4 bases from V and 5 bases from J, with 11 bases in between. This CDR3 has 13 residues. CDR1 SGHTA and CDR2 FQGNSA come from the germline V gene. CDR3 in amino acids: CASSSPWGETQYF. DNA for the CDR3: TGTGCCAGCAGCTCGCCGTGGGGGGAGACCCAGTACTTC.

This clonotype has ten or more counts. The chain carries TRBV28 and TRBJ2-4, with TRBD1 as a possible D gene (5 bases). The CDR3 loop spans 14 amino acids. Germline V gene data show CDR1 as MDHEN and CDR2 as SYDVKM. Trimming removed 5 bases from V and 2 bases from J, with 10 bases in between. CDR3 sequence (DNA): TGTGCCAGCAGTCGTGGGGCCTCCAAAAACATTCAGTACTTC. Amino acid sequence: CASSRGASKNIQYF.

This clonotype was seen a few times. The chain joins TRBV5-1 to TRBJ2-3; no firm D call. Germline loops: CDR1 SGHRS, CDR2 YFSETQ. The CDR3 is made up of 16 amino acids. The germline V and J ends were trimmed by 2 bases and 2 bases, with 15 bases remaining between them. The CDR3 here is CASSFTAQVPTDTQYF. CDR3 coding DNA: TGCGCCAGCAGCTTCACGGCCCAAGTACCCACAGATACGCAGTATTTT.

In its sample, this clonotype was seen a few times. CDR3 bases: TGTGCCAGCAGCTTAGACCGGGGTTCACCCCTCCACTTT. This codes for CASSLDRGSPLHF. The chain employs TRBV7-3 and TRBJ1-6; D is ambiguous. The CDR3 extends over 13 amino acids. V dropped 2 bases and J dropped 9 bases, with 8 bases sitting between them. Germline values: CDR1 SGHTA, CDR2 FQGTGA.

The chain carries TRBV18 and TRBJ1-1; no clear D. Trimming shortened V by 1 base and J by 2 bases, and 14 bases separated the two germline ends. The V gene's germline CDR1 is KGHSH and CDR2 LQKENI. This CDR3 is 16 amino acids long. Here the CDR3 DNA reads TGTGCCAGCTCACCACGGCGGGGTACAGAAAACACTGAAGCTTTCTTT. Protein product: CASSPRRGTENTEAFF.

The chain joins TRBV19 to TRBJ2-1, with no clear D. The CDR3 is 17 amino acids. Trimming took off 5 bases at V and 0 bases at J, with 17 bases between the two ends. The germline V gene encodes CDR1 LNHDA and CDR2 SQIVND (reference sequence). As DNA, the CDR3 is TGTGCCAGTAGTCGAGTTCGCGGTCCGAGCTCCTACAATGAGCAGTTCTTC. Its protein is CASSRVRGPSSYNEQFF.

Only a few counts were recorded for this clonotype. This chain uses TRBV10-3 with TRBJ2-7, with 7 bases aligning to TRBD2. After removal of 3 bases from V and 5 bases from J, the junction contained 7 bases not matched to a gene. Germline lookup yields CDR1 ENHRY and CDR2 SYGVKD. There are 14 residues in the CDR3. The CDR3, as DNA: TGTGCCATCAGTGACGGGCGGGAGCTCAACGAGCAGTACTTC. It encodes CAISDGRELNEQYF.

This clonotype was found many times. This sequence joins TRBV2 and TRBJ2-2, with D perhaps matching TRBD1 (6 bases). Trimming removed 6 bases from V and 5 bases from J, with 10 bases in between. Germline CDR1 SNHLY, CDR2 FYNNEI. The length of the CDR3 is 13 residues. The CDR3 bases are TGTGCCAGCAGGAAGGGGGAGACCGGGGAGCTGTTTTTT. This translates into CASRKGETGELFF.

The chain links TRBV11-2 to TRBJ1-6, with a possible D match to TRBD1 (5 bases). The CDR3 extends over 15 amino acids. Per the germline V gene, CDR1 is SGHAT and CDR2 is FQNNGV. V lost 7 bases and J 0 bases, leaving 10 bases between the germline ends. The CDR3 protein is CASIGGSSYNSPLHF. The CDR3 DNA reads as TGTGCCAGCATTGGGGGGAGCTCCTATAATTCACCCCTCCACTTT.

The rearrangement joins TRBV29-1 to TRBJ2-1; D gene uncertain. The CDR3 totals 13 residues. V was shortened by 5 bases and J by 7 bases, with 15 bases between the two germline ends. Germline CDR1 is SQVTM and CDR2 is ANQGSEA. The CDR3 spells CSVLGIRLNEQFF. CDR3 sequence (DNA): TGCAGCGTTTTGGGGATTCGGTTAAATGAGCAGTTCTTC.

This clonotype was recorded a few times. This chain connects TRBV15 to TRBJ1-3; D gene unclear. The CDR3 is 15 amino acids. Germline loops: CDR1 LNHNV, CDR2 YYDKDF (reference sequence). V lost 4 bases and J lost 0, with 10 bases in between. This chain's CDR3 is CATSIRGDSGNTIYF. CDR3 in DNA: TGTGCCACCAGCATTCGAGGAGACTCTGGAAACACCATATATTTT. The full variable domain, with the rest looked up from reference TRBV15 and TRBJ1-3, is DAMVIQNPRYQVTQFGKPVTLSCSQTLNHNVMYWYQQKSSQAPKLLFHYYDKDFNNEADTPDNFQSRRPNTSFCFLDIRSPGLGDTAMYLCATSIRGDSGNTIYFGEGSWLTVV.

V usage is TRBV7-2 and J usage is TRBJ2-1; maybe TRBD2 (6 bases). Germline CDR1 and CDR2: SGHTA and FQGNSA. This CDR3 spans 12 amino acids. With 5 bases removed from V and 10 bases from J, the gap between germline ends came to 12 bases. The CDR3 region is CASSARLVEQFF. For the CDR3, the DNA is TGTGCCAGCAGCGCCCGACTAGTGGAGCAGTTCTTC. The whole variable domain, remainder taken from reference TRBV7-2 and TRBJ2-1, is GAGVSQSPSNKVTEKGKDVELRCDPISGHTALYWYRQSLGQGLEFLIYFQGNSAPDKSGLPSDRFSAERTGGSVSTLTIQRTQQEDSAVYLCASSARLVEQFFGPGTRLTVL.

The CDR3 bases are TGTGCCATCAGTGAGTCGGAGACAGGAGCTAACTATGGCTACACCTTC. This translates into CAISESETGANYGYTF. The chain uses TRBV10-3 and TRBJ1-2; perhaps TRBD1 as D (6 bases). This CDR3 region has 16 residues. Trimming pared 0 bases from V and 0 bases from J, leaving 11 bases between. Germline V gene data show CDR1 as ENHRY and CDR2 as SYGVKD.

The V gene is TRBV3-1, the J gene TRBJ2-6; 9 bases match TRBD1. From germline, CDR1 is LGHDT and CDR2 YNNKEL (reference sequence). The CDR3 loop spans 17 amino acids. V lost 6 bases to trimming and J lost 4 bases; unmatched junction nucleotides: 10. This chain's CDR3 is CASRGTGRIEGANVLTF. Written as DNA, the CDR3 is TGTGCCAGCAGGGGGACAGGGAGGATTGAGGGGGCCAACGTCCTGACTTTC.

Turning to this clonotype: This may be a read error: a much more frequent sequence differs by one nucleotide. J is TRBJ2-1 and V is TRBV12-3 or TRBV12-4, with 7 bases lining up with TRBD2. The V and J ends lost 7 bases and 12 bases, in that order; junction bases with no gene match: 9. This CDR3 is 12 amino acids long. The CDR3: CASKAGVDVQFF. The CDR3 nucleotides read TGTGCCAGCAAGGCGGGAGTGGATGTGCAGTTCTTC.

V usage is TRBV5-1 and J usage is TRBJ2-3; D is possibly TRBD2 (5 bases). The CDR3 is 15 amino acids. Germline CDR1 reads SGHRS; CDR2 reads YFSETQ. V lost 0 bases and J lost 5, with 13 bases in between. The CDR3, as DNA: TGCGCCAGCAGCTTGGGTGGACTTTCAATAGATACGCAGTATTTT. As protein: CASSLGGLSIDTQYF.

In its sample, this clonotype was seen many times. This chain uses TRBV5-1 with TRBJ2-1, with D perhaps matching TRBD2 (5 bases). This CDR3 region has 13 residues. Germline V CDR1 and CDR2: SGHRS, YFSETQ. The ends were cut back, 8 bases at V and 3 bases at J, with 12 bases in the middle. CDR3 region: CASRTGDYNEQFF. The CDR3 DNA is TGCGCCAGTCGGACTGGGGACTACAATGAGCAGTTCTTC.

The chain uses TRBV25-1 and TRBJ2-3; D not certain. Germline values: CDR1 MGHDK, CDR2 SYGVNS. V lost 0 bases and J 2 bases, leaving 9 bases between the germline ends. This CDR3 spans 15 amino acids. CDR3 nucleotides: TGTGCCAGCAGTGAATACCCAGAGAACACAGATACGCAGTATTTT. Translated: CASSEYPENTDTQYF.

This chain links TRBV11-2 with TRBJ1-6; D gene unclear. CDR3 length equals 15 residues. Per germline, CDR1 SGHAT and CDR2 FQNNGV. Trimming took 0 bases from V and 7 from J, leaving 10 bases between them. Here the CDR3 DNA reads TGTGCCAGCAGCTTAGAGCCCGGACTCAATTCACCCCTCCACTTT. The encoded protein is CASSLEPGLNSPLHF.

This clonotype was detected only once. This may stem from a read error, because a much larger clone lies one nucleotide away. The final CDR3 position lacks the conserved phenylalanine or tryptophan, pointing to a likely read error. The V and J genes are TRBV29-1 and TRBJ1-1; unclear D gene. Trimming removed 4 bases from V and 1 base from J, with 10 bases in between. The CDR3 totals 13 residues. The germline V gene encodes CDR1 SQVTM and CDR2 ANQGSEA. For the CDR3, the DNA is TGCAGCGTTGGTGTCTTCTCGAACACTGAAGCTTTCCTT. It is translated as CSVGVFSNTEAFL.

This clonotype was counted between two and nine times. The rearrangement uses TRBV6-1 and TRBJ2-7, with a weak D call TRBD1 (5 bases). Trimming took off 5 bases at V and 5 bases at J, with 10 bases between the two ends. In germline, CDR1 is MNHNS, CDR2 SASEGT. This CDR3 is built from 12 residues. The CDR3, as DNA: TGTGCCAGCAGTTGCGCCAGGGACGAGCAGTACTTC. Translating gives CASSCARDEQYF.

This clonotype was seen more than once but under ten times. The chain employs TRBV6-6 and TRBJ1-3, with TRBD1 matching over 9 bases. The CDR3 covers 15 residues. The V segment lost 2 bases and the J segment 5 bases; nucleotides outside the gene matches: 4. The germline gives CDR1 MNHNY, CDR2 SVGAGI (reference sequence). The CDR3 nucleotides read TGTGCCAGCAGTTACCTGGGACAGGGTAGAAACACCATATATTTT. Translating it yields CASSYLGQGRNTIYF.

In its sample, this clonotype was seen a few times. The V gene is TRBV10-3, the J gene TRBJ1-1, with 7 bases fitting TRBD1. Unmatched junction bases numbered 9, after V lost 9 bases and J lost 5 bases. CDR1 ENHRY and CDR2 SYGVKD come from the germline V gene. This CDR3 comprises 13 residues. For the CDR3, the DNA is TGTGCCATGGACTCAGGGGGAGGGACTGAAGCTTTCTTT. Amino acids: CAMDSGGGTEAFF.

In this sample, this clonotype turned up many times. The rearrangement joins TRBV7-2 to TRBJ1-2, with 7 bases fitting TRBD1. Trimming took 5 bases from V and 7 from J; bases not matched to a gene: 7. CDR1 is SGHTA, CDR2 FQGNSA, per germline. The CDR3 covers 13 residues. The CDR3 sequence: CASSPRQGGGYTF. The CDR3 DNA is TGTGCCAGCAGCCCTCGACAGGGTGGTGGCTACACCTTC. The full variable domain, in which reference TRBV7-2 and TRBJ1-2 provide the parts outside the CDR3, is GAGVSQSPSNKVTEKGKDVELRCDPISGHTALYWYRQSLGQGLEFLIYFQGNSAPDKSGLPSDRFSAERTGGSVSTLTIQRTQQEDSAVYLCASSPRQGGGYTFGSGTRLTVV.

This clonotype was counted at least ten times. The rearrangement joins TRBV30 to TRBJ2-1, with unresolved D. Looked up from germline, CDR1 is GTSNPN and CDR2 is SVGIG (reference sequence). CDR3 length equals 13 residues. The germline V and J ends were trimmed by 4 bases and 8 bases, with 15 bases remaining between them. The chain's CDR3 is CAWNGIVRDEQFF. Written as DNA, the CDR3 is TGTGCCTGGAATGGTATCGTCCGGGATGAGCAGTTCTTC.

The table lists this clonotype with many counts. The J gene is TRBJ2-3, the V gene TRBV6-1, with TRBD2 identical over 10 bases. V dropped 6 bases and J dropped 3; count of bases not matched to a gene: 9. Germline CDR1 reads MNHNS; CDR2 reads SASEGT. The length of the CDR3 is 16 residues. In DNA form, the CDR3 reads TGTGCCAGCAGGAGGCTAGCGGGAGTTAGGACAGATACGCAGTATTTT. It codes for CASRRLAGVRTDTQYF.

This clonotype was picked up many times. The J gene is TRBJ1-1, the V gene TRBV19; D ambiguous. Germline assignment: CDR1 LNHDA and CDR2 SQIVND (reference sequence). The germline V and J ends were trimmed by 9 bases and 5 bases, with 7 bases remaining between them. The CDR3 consists of 10 residues. CDR3 amino acids: CARRYTEAFF. DNA for the CDR3: TGTGCCAGGCGGTATACTGAAGCTTTCTTT.

The chain uses TRBV5-1 and TRBJ2-3, with TRBD2 identical over 9 bases. Germline CDR1 and CDR2: SGHRS and YFSETQ. The CDR3 covers 15 residues. J lost 6 bases, V lost 2 bases, and 7 bases had no gene match. In DNA form, the CDR3 reads TGCGCCAGCAGCTTACAAGCGGGAGGATATGATACGCAGTATTTT. Amino acid sequence: CASSLQAGGYDTQYF.